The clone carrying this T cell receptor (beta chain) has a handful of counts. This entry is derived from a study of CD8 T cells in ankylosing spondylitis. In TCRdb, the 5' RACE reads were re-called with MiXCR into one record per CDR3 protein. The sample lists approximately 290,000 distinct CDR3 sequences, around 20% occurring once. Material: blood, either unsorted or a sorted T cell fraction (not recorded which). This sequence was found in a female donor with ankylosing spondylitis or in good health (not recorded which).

The CDR3 bases are TGTGCCAGCGGCCTCGGGGCCCCAACCACAGATACGCAGTATTTT. As protein: CASGLGAPTTDTQYF. The rearrangement uses TRBV7-2 and TRBJ2-3, with D perhaps matching TRBD1 or TRBD2 (5 bases each). Germline CDR1 SGHTA, CDR2 FQGNSA. V lost 8 bases to trimming and J lost 2 bases, with 17 bases between them. The CDR3 consists of 15 residues.